The present T cell receptor beta chain was sequenced within a study of shared clonotypes between healthy human individuals. Study at large: The study used three CD4 naive, three CD4 memory, two CD8 naive and one CD8 memory plate per donor.

Worth noting for this clone: Its antigen is currently unknown.

Trimming cost V 2 bases and J 2 bases, with 9 bases left between them. The CDR3 spans 14 residues. Germline CDR1 reads KGHSH; CDR2 reads LQKENI. Genomic DNA from each subset was divided evenly over several immunoSEQ plates. Some clones are missing from TCRdb's copy, which holds only in-frame ones; the method was immunoSEQ multiplex PCR. The sample consists of over 950,000 clones, 60% to 80% of them appearing once. Study-level results: Clonotype sharing among donors was expected to depend on sequencing depth.

The specimen was memory CD4+ T cells from PBMCs. Noted subset: CD45RA-negative fraction. The receptor comes from a man between 18 and 29 years old in good health. Some clones in this sample may be carry-over from other donors' samples. The J gene is TRBJ2-5, the V gene TRBV18; maybe TRBD1 (6 bases). The CDR3 protein is CASSPRGYQETQYF. Here the CDR3 DNA reads TGTGCCAGCTCACCAAGGGGGTATCAAGAGACCCAGTACTTC.